This T cell receptor (beta chain) was observed in a study of CD4 T cell repertoires in COVID-19 (dated by TCRdb to the early 2020s). With respect to the entire study: To analyze cross-reactivity, the CFSE-low cells were expanded with IL-2 for around 11 days and then labeled again and restimulated with spike proteins from other coronaviruses. In COVID-19-recovered individuals, the study described naturally processed CD4+ T cell responses to SARS-CoV-2 spike and nucleoprotein and used TCR Vbeta sequencing to evaluate clonal composition. Subset-level TCR Vbeta repertoire analysis of SARS-CoV-2-reactive T cells was performed in a few recovered individuals.

A remark on this clone: Its binding antigen is unknown. Base qualities were left out, and no much larger clone turns up one base away.

General findings and caveats noted by the study authors: Several of the most expanded SARS-CoV-2-reactive clonotypes were shared between two or all three memory subsets, suggesting intraclonal diversification. Between about 6.5 and 28% of SARS-CoV-2 clonotypes were also detected in secondary cultures stimulated with SARS-CoV and/or HKU1 spike, a finding consistent with cross-reactivity.

CDR1 and CDR2 are drawn from the germline V gene: SNHLY, FYNNEI. From the cysteine up to the phenylalanine, the CDR3 has a length of 12 residues. Only CDR3 DNA remains: 36 bases, in frame from the first base. After removal of 10 bases from V and 5 bases from J, the junction retains 5 bases not matched to a gene. Libraries were constructed by the immunoSEQ multiplex PCR assay. Under the source paper's analysis protocol: The Chao-Jaccard similarity index and the number of shared clonotypes were used to measure repertoire overlap between subsets. TCRdb took over this immuneACCESS table, retaining in-frame rearrangements with V and J assigned. Such tables are incomplete; in checked studies, under half of the missing clones stem from an unresolved V gene, and the remainder is unexplained. V and J calls and clone size are copied from that table; D and trimming were computed from the DNA. The sample data list fewer than 25,000 clones, and over 85% of these were observed just once. Around 0.66% of the sample comes from the top ten.

Memory T cell samples that were not cultured were sequenced immediately after ex vivo isolation. CD4+ total memory, central memory, effector memory and circulating T follicular helper cells were isolated from peripheral blood mononuclear cells. The rearrangement combines TRBV2 with TRBJ2-5; TRBD1 fits 9 bases in the junction. This sequence was found in a human donor who had COVID-19. The specimen was circulating follicular helper CD4+ T cells (cTfh) from blood, collected before the COVID-19 pandemic. The cell subset or site label of this sample denotes: circulating T follicular helper cells. DNA sequence: TGTGCCAATTCGGGACAGGGTGAGACCCAGTACTTC. Its amino acids are CANSGQGETQYF.